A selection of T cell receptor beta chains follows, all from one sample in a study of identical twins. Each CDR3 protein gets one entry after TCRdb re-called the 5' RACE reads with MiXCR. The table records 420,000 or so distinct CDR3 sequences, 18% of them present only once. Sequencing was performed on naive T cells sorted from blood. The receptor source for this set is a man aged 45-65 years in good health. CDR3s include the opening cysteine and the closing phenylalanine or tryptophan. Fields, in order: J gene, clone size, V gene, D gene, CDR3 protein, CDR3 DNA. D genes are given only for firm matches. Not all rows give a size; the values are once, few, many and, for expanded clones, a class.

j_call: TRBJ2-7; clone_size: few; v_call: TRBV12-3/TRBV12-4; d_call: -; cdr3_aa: CASSLSPNYYEQYF; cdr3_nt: TGTGCCAGCTCCCTAAGCCCTAACTACTACGAGCAGTACTTC
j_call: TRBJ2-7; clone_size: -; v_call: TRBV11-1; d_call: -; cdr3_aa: CASSFSPLRGDTSYEQYF; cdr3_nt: TGTGCCAGCAGCTTCTCGCCCCTGAGGGGCGATACCTCCTACGAGCAGTACTTC
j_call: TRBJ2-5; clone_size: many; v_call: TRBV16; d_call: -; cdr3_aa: CASSQGNSFQETQYF; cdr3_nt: TGTGCCAGCAGCCAAGGTAACAGCTTCCAAGAGACCCAGTACTTC
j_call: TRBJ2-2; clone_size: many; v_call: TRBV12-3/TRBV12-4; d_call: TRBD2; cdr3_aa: CASTGEGITGELFF; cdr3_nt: TGTGCCAGCACGGGGGAGGGGATCACCGGGGAGCTGTTTTTT
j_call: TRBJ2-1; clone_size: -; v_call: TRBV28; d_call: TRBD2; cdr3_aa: CASSSGGSGIEQFF; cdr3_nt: TGTGCCAGCAGTAGTGGTGGTAGCGGGATTGAGCAGTTCTTC
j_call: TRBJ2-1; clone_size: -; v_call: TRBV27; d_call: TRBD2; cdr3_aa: CASSLLAGERVNEQFF; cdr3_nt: TGTGCCAGCAGTTTATTGGCGGGAGAAAGAGTAAATGAGCAGTTCTTC
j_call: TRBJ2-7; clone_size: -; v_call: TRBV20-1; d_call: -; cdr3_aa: CSARGQVHSYEQYF; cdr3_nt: TGCAGTGCTAGAGGACAGGTGCACTCCTACGAGCAGTACTTC
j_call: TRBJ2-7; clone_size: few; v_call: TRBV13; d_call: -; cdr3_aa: CASSLGRDLDEQYF; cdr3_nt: TGTGCCAGCAGCTTAGGCCGTGATTTGGACGAGCAGTACTTC
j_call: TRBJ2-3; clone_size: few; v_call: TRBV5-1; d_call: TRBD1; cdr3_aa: CASTPGQEVSTDTQYF; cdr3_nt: TGCGCCAGCACCCCGGGACAGGAAGTTAGCACAGATACGCAGTATTTT
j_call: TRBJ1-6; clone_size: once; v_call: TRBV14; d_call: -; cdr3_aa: CASSQDKVQRSSYNSPLHF; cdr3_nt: TGTGCCAGCAGCCAAGATAAAGTCCAGCGTAGCTCCTATAATTCACCCCTCCACTTT
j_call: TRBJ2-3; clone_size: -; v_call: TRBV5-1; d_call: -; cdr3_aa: CASSGSYTDTQYF; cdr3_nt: TGCGCCAGCAGCGGTTCTTACACAGATACGCAGTATTTT
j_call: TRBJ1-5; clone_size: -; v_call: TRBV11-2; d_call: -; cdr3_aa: CASSSLKGPQHF; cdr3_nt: TGTGCCAGCAGCTCTTTGAAGGGGCCCCAGCATTTT
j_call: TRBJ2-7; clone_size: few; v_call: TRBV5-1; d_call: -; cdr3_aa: CASSLEAGSDEQYF; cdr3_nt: TGCGCCAGCAGCTTGGAGGCAGGGTCCGACGAGCAGTACTTC
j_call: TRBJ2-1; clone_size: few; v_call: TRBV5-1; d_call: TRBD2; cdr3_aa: CASSHPSGLEQFF; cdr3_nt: TGCGCCAGCAGCCATCCTAGCGGGTTAGAGCAGTTCTTC
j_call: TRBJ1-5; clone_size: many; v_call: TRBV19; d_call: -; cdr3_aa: CASSGGGGGNQPQHF; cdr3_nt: TGTGCCAGTAGTGGGGGAGGGGGGGGCAATCAGCCCCAGCATTTT
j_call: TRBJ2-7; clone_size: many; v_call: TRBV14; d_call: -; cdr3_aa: CASSLLGQNYEQYF; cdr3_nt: TGTGCCAGCAGCCTGCTCGGACAGAACTACGAGCAGTACTTC
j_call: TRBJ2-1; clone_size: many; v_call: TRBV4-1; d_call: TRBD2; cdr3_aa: CASSPSGGANEQFF; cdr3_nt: TGCGCCAGCAGCCCTAGCGGGGGGGCTAATGAGCAGTTCTTC
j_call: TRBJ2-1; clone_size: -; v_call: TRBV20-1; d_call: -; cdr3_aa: CSARDLWADYNEQFF; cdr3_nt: TGCAGTGCTAGAGACCTATGGGCGGACTACAATGAGCAGTTCTTC